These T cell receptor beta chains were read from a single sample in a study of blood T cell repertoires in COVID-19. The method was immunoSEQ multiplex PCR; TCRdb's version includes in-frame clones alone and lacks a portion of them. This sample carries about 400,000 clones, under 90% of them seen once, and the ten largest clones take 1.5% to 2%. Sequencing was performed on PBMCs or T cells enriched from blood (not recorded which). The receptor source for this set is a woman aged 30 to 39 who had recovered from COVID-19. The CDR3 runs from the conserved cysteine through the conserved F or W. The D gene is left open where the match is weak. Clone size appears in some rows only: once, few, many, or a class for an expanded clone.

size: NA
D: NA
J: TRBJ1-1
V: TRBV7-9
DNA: TGTGCCAGCAGCCCCCCCCGGGACACTGAAGCTTTCTTT
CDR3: CASSPPRDTEAFF

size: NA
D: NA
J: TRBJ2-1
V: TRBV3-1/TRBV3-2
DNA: TGTGCCAGCAGCCACGGAGGGAGAGACAATGAGCAGTTCTTC
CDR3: CASSHGGRDNEQFF

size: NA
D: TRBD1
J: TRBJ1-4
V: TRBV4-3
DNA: TGCGCCAGCAGCCAAGATCTTTTCGGGACAGGGCTCGTGAACTATGAAAAACTGTTTTTT
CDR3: CASSQDLFGTGLVNYEKLFF

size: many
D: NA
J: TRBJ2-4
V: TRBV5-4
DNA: TGTGCCAGCAGCTTGGATCCAGGGGAAAACATTCAGTACTTC
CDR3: CASSLDPGENIQYF

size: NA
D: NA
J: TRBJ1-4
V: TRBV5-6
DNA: TGTGCCAGCAGCTTGGCTGAGGGTACAAATCATAATGAAAAACTGTTTTTT
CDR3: CASSLAEGTNHNEKLFF

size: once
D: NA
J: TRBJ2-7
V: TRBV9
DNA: TGTGCCAGCAGCTTCCGGGACAATTCCTACGAGCAGTACTTC
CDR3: CASSFRDNSYEQYF

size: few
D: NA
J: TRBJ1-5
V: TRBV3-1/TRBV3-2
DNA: TGTGCCAGCAGCGGGGTGGGGGGTCAGCCCCAGCATTTT
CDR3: CASSGVGGQPQHF

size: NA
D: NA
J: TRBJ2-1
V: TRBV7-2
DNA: TGTGCCAGCAGCTTCTCCACTCTCATTGAGCAGTTCTTC
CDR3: CASSFSTLIEQFF

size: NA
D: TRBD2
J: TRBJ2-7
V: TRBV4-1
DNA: TGCGCCAGCAGCCAAGACGAAATTAGCGGGGGGCCGCGTGAGCAGTACTTC
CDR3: CASSQDEISGGPREQYF

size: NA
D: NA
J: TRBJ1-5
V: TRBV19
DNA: TGTGCCAGTAGTATTGACCTGAGGCAGCCCCAGCATTTT
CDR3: CASSIDLRQPQHF

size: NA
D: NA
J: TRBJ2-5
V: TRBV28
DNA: TGTGCCAGCAGTTCACCTGGACAGCTCCAAGAGACCCAGTACTTC
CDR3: CASSSPGQLQETQYF

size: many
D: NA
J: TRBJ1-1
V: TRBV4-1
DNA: TGCGCCAGCAGCCACTCACAGGGTCTAATCGCTGAAGCTTTCTTT
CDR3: CASSHSQGLIAEAFF

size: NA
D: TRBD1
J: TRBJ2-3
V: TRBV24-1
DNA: TGTGCCACCAGTGACCGGGACAGGGTGGGCACAGATACGCAGTATTTT
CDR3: CATSDRDRVGTDTQYF

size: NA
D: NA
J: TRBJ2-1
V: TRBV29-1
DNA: TGCAGCGTTAGGACTGGTTACAATGAGCAGTTCTTC
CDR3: CSVRTGYNEQFF

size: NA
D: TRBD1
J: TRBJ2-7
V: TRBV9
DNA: TGTGCCAGCAGCGCCGACAGGGGTCTTTCCTACGAGCAGTACTTC
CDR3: CASSADRGLSYEQYF

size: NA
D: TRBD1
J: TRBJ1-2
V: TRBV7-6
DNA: TGTGCCAGCAGCCTAAGACCCGACAGGGCCATCTATGGCTACACCTTC
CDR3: CASSLRPDRAIYGYTF

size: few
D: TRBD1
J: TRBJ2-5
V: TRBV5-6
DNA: TGTGCCAGCAGCCGTGGACAGGGACAAGAGACCCAGTACTTC
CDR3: CASSRGQGQETQYF

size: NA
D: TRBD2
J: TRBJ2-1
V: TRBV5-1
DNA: TGCGCCAGCAGCTTGGAACTAGCGGGTCTCAATGAGCAGTTCTTC
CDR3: CASSLELAGLNEQFF

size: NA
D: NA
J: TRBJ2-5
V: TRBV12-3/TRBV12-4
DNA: TGTGCCAGCAGTTTATCTCGGTATGGGACCCAGTACTTC
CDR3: CASSLSRYGTQYF

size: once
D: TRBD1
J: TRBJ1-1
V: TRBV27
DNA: TGTGCCAGCGGGACAGGGGGGAGCACTGAAGCTTTCTTT
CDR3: CASGTGGSTEAFF

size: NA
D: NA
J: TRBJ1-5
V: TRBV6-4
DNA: TGTGCCAGCACGGGACATTATAGCAATCAGCCCCAGCATTTT
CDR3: CASTGHYSNQPQHF

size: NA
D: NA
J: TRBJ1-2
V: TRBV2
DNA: TGTGCCCGCACAGAAGCTAACTATGGCTACACCTTC
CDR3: CARTEANYGYTF

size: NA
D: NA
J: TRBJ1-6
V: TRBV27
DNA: TGTGCCAGCAGTTTATCCTGGACACAAAATAATTCACCCCTCCACTTT
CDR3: CASSLSWTQNNSPLHF

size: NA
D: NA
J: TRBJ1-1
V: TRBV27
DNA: TGTGCCAGCAGTTACAGGCGTGGGGTCGACACTGAAGCTTTCTTT
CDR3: CASSYRRGVDTEAFF

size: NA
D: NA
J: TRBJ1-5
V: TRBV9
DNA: TGTGCCAGCAGCGTCGGGGCGGGGAATCAGCCCCAGCATTTT
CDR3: CASSVGAGNQPQHF

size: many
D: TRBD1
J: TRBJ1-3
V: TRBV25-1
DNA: TGTGCCAGCAGTGATTCCGGGACAGGGTATTTGGGAAACACCATATATTTT
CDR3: CASSDSGTGYLGNTIYF

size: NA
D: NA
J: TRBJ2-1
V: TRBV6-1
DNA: TGTGCCAGCAGTGAACTATCCTACAATGAGCAGTTCTTC
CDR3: CASSELSYNEQFF

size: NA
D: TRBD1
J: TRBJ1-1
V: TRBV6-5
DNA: TGTGCCAGCAGTTACTCAGGGGGCGAGTACACTGAAGCTTTCTTT
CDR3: CASSYSGGEYTEAFF

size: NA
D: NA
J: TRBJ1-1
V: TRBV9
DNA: TGTGCCAGCAGCGTAGGGGGAGGGACGGTTGAAGCTTTCTTT
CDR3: CASSVGGGTVEAFF

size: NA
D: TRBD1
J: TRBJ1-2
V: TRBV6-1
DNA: TGTGCCAGCAGTGAAGTTAGGGGGGGGACAGGGATCTTTTTTGGCTACACCTTC
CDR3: CASSEVRGGTGIFFGYTF

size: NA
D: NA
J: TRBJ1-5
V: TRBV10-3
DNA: TGTGCCATCAGTGAGAAACCCCGAGGAGGTCAGCCCCAGCATTTT
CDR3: CAISEKPRGGQPQHF

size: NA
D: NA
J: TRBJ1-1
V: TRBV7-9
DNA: TGTGCCAGCAGCTTAGTAGGTGGGAGGGGTGAGACTGAAGCTTTCTTT
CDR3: CASSLVGGRGETEAFF

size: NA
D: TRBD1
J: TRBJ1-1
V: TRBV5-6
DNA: TGTGCCAGCAGCCCTTACTCCATGGGACAGCAGAACACTGAAGCTTTCTTT
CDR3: CASSPYSMGQQNTEAFF

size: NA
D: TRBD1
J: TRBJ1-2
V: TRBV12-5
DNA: TGTGCTAGTGGTTTGGACAGGGGGCGCCCTGATGGCTACACCTTC
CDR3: CASGLDRGRPDGYTF

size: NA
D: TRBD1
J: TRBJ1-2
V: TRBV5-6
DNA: TGTGCCAGCAGCAAAGGGACAGCCGCTAACTATGGCTACACCTTC
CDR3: CASSKGTAANYGYTF

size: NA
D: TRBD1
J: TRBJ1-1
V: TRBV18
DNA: TGTGCCAGCTCACCACCGCGGACAGGTAACACTGAAGCTTTCTTT
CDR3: CASSPPRTGNTEAFF

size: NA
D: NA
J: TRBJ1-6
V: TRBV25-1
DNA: TGTGCCAGCAGTGAATATTTATTAGATAATTCACCCCTCCACTTT
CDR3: CASSEYLLDNSPLHF

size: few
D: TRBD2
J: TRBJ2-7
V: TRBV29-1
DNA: TGCAGCGTTGCTAGCGGGAGTTCCTACGAGCAGTACTTC
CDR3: CSVASGSSYEQYF

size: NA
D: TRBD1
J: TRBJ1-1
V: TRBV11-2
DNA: TGTGCCAGCAGCCCAGGACAGGGAGGGGGGAACACTGAAGCTTTCTTT
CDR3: CASSPGQGGGNTEAFF